This TCR beta chain is drawn from a study of blood T cell repertoires in COVID-19. The V gene lost 1 base and the J gene lost 4 bases, with 11 bases spanning the gap. CDR1 and CDR2 from the germline V gene are LGHDT and YNNKEL (reference sequence). The CDR3 totals 16 residues. In the original analysis: From reference gene primer amplification, estimates of nucleated cell counts were derived. This table comes from immunoSEQ multiplex PCR, and its TCRdb copy is limited to in-frame clones, with some not included. The V and J calls and clone size come from that table; D and trimming were worked out from the DNA. The table records about 120,000 clones, 70% to 90% of them present only once.

The TCR was taken from a man aged 25 to 40 with acute or convalescent COVID-19. Sequencing used peripheral blood. V usage is TRBV3-1 (or the pseudogene TRBV3-2) and J usage is TRBJ1-6; tentatively, D is TRBD1 (6 bases). The CDR3 coding sequence is TGTGCCAGCAGCCAAGCTCCGGACAGTTATAATTCACCCCTCCACTTT. Protein sequence: CASSQAPDSYNSPLHF.